A single sample is the source of the 24 T cell receptor beta chains below, sequenced in a study of CD8+CD57+ T cells in acquired aplastic anemia. Previously, flow cytometry had revealed CD8+CD57+ cell expansion in the patients chosen for sequencing. Genomic DNA acted as the template from which TCR beta VDJ combination and CDR3 sequence profiling were carried out. TCRdb used MiXCR to reprocess the reads, holding one entry per CDR3 protein. The sample consists of just over 450,000 distinct CDR3 sequences, under 40% of them appearing once. The specimen was sorted CD4+, CD8+, or CD8+CD57+ T cells (not recorded which) from PBMCs. Every receptor here comes from a human donor with aplastic anemia.

This clonotype was counted at least ten times. The V call is TRBV24-1, the J call TRBJ2-5, with 7 bases lining up with TRBD2. In germline, CDR1 is KGHDR, CDR2 SFDVKD. This CDR3 is built from 15 residues. After removal of 4 bases from V and 5 bases from J, the junction contained 9 bases not matched to a gene. The CDR3 spells CATSEPEGGRETQYF. CDR3 nucleotide sequence: TGTGCCACCAGTGAGCCCGAGGGAGGGAGGGAGACCCAGTACTTC.

In DNA, the CDR3 is TGTGCCTGGAAATCGGGTTTGGGTTCACCCCTCCACTTT. Protein product: CAWKSGLGSPLHF. This chain connects TRBV30 to TRBJ1-6; unclear D gene. The CDR3 extends over 13 amino acids. V lost 4 bases to trimming and J lost 9 bases, with 13 bases between them. Germline lookup yields CDR1 GTSNPN and CDR2 SVGIG (reference sequence).

This clonotype was observed at least ten times. The chain combines TRBV7-8 with TRBJ2-7, with D maybe TRBD1 (5 bases). Trimming stripped 1 base from V and 4 bases from J, with 8 bases between. The CDR3 is 13 residues long. Germline values: CDR1 SGHVS, CDR2 FQNEAQ. The CDR3: CASSLVKGYEQYF. DNA for the CDR3: TGTGCCAGCAGCTTAGTCAAGGGGTACGAGCAGTACTTC.

This clonotype was observed many times. The V and J genes are TRBV29-1 and TRBJ2-3, with 9 bases lining up with TRBD1. The CDR3 length is 14 residues. Germline loops: CDR1 SQVTM, CDR2 ANQGSEA. V lost 3 bases and J lost 5; bases outside the gene matches: 6. In DNA, the CDR3 is TGCAGCGTTGATACAGGGGGCGACGTAGATACGCAGTATTTT. It translates to CSVDTGGDVDTQYF.

This clonotype was seen ten or more times. The CDR3 is CASGSGNTIYF. CDR3 in DNA: TGTGCCAGCGGCTCTGGAAACACCATATATTTT. The genes are TRBV7-9 and TRBJ1-3; D is undetermined. This CDR3 comprises 11 residues. Trimming cost V 8 bases and J 0 bases, with 2 bases left between them. Germline V gene data show CDR1 as SEHNR and CDR2 as FQNEAQ (reference sequence).

This clonotype showed up just a few times. The chain links TRBV6-1 to TRBJ2-3, with a weak D call TRBD1 (6 bases). The V end lost 6 bases, the J end lost 7 bases, and 20 bases lay between the germline ends. Germline values: CDR1 MNHNS, CDR2 SASEGT. There are 15 residues in the CDR3. CDR3 amino acids: CASRSGTHGQYTQYF. The CDR3 nucleotides are TGTGCCAGCAGATCCGGGACACACGGTCAATATACGCAGTATTTT.

In the case of this clonotype: A much larger clone differs by one base, so this may be a read error. This chain joins TRBV2 and TRBJ2-5, with TRBD1 identical over 12 bases. Germline V lookup: CDR1 SNHLY, CDR2 FYNNEI. With 10 bases clipped from V and 5 bases from J, the junction kept 8 bases outside the gene matches. The CDR3 is 14 residues long. CDR3 in DNA: TGTGCCAACAGGGGACAGGGGGCGATCGAGACCCAGTACTTC. Its protein is CANRGQGAIETQYF.

This clonotype was counted a few times. V gene TRBV9 combines with J gene TRBJ2-2; perhaps TRBD2 as D (6 bases). V was shortened by 3 bases and J by 4 bases, with 19 bases between the two germline ends. The length of the CDR3 is 17 residues. Germline V gene sequence: CDR1 SGDLS, CDR2 YYNGEE. This chain's CDR3 is CASSASTGVGGTGELFF. DNA of the CDR3: TGTGCCAGCAGCGCCTCCACGGGGGTCGGGGGCACCGGGGAGCTGTTTTTT.

The chain recombines TRBV12-3 or TRBV12-4 with TRBJ2-7; D call uncertain. There are 13 residues in the CDR3. With 5 bases removed from V and 5 bases from J, the gap between germline ends came to 13 bases. The CDR3 sequence is CASSPRRVDEQYF. In DNA form, the CDR3 reads TGTGCCAGCAGTCCCCGCCGGGTCGACGAGCAGTACTTC.

The chain combines TRBV29-1 with TRBJ2-7, with 11 bases fitting TRBD1. CDR3 size: 11 residues. Germline CDR1 and CDR2: SQVTM and ANQGSEA. J lost 6 bases, V lost 7 bases, and 2 bases had no gene match. CDR3 nucleotide sequence: TGCAGCGGGGGGACAGGGGGCGAGCAGTACTTC. Its protein is CSGGTGGEQYF.

Details on this clonotype: A much larger clone is a single base away; this may be a read error. Here the CDR3 omits its conserved ending phenylalanine or tryptophan, so a read error is the likely source. V usage is TRBV10-1 and J usage is TRBJ1-1; D call uncertain. CDR1 WNHNN and CDR2 SYGVQD come from the germline V gene (reference sequence). The CDR3 length is 13 residues. Trimming shortened V by 4 bases and J by 0 bases, and 6 bases separated the two germline ends. The CDR3: CASSAAMNTEAFS. For the CDR3, the DNA is TGCGCCAGCAGTGCGGCCATGAACACTGAAGCTTTCTCT.

The CDR3 region is CSARAPRTGPNTQYF. In nucleotides, the CDR3 is TGCAGTGCTAGAGCTCCCCGGACAGGGCCGAATACGCAGTATTTT. The chain links TRBV20-1 to TRBJ2-3; 8 positions match TRBD1. Germline lookup yields CDR1 DFQATT and CDR2 SNEGSKA (reference sequence). Trimming at V came to 1 base and at J to 7 bases, leaving 10 bases not matched to a gene. The CDR3 has 15 amino acids.

The J gene is TRBJ1-1, the V gene TRBV5-1, with 8 bases matching TRBD1. J gave up 11 bases and V 4 bases, and 16 bases lay outside the gene matches. Germline V CDR1 and CDR2: SGHRS, YFSETQ. There are 15 residues in the CDR3. Here the CDR3 DNA reads TGCGCCAGCAGCCAGGACGTCGGACAGGGCAACTTGGCTTTCTTT. Its protein product is CASSQDVGQGNLAFF.

V gene TRBV7-9 combines with J gene TRBJ1-4, with D possibly being TRBD1 (6 bases). With 1 base removed from V and 8 bases from J, the gap between germline ends came to 11 bases. CDR1 is SEHNR, CDR2 FQNEAQ, per germline (reference sequence). CDR3 length: 14 residues. CDR3 coding DNA: TGTGCCAGCAGCTTAGTCAGACAGGAGGAAAAACTGTTTTTT. Translation: CASSLVRQEEKLFF.

This clonotype was seen more than once but under ten times. The chain recombines TRBV5-1 with TRBJ2-3; D is perhaps TRBD1 (6 bases). Germline values: CDR1 SGHRS, CDR2 YFSETQ. This CDR3 has 13 amino acids. Trimming took 0 bases from V and 8 from J, leaving 10 bases between them. The CDR3: CASSLEQGGTQYF. CDR3 DNA sequence: TGCGCCAGCAGCTTGGAACAGGGTGGTACGCAGTATTTT. Complete variable domain (other parts from reference TRBV5-1 and TRBJ2-3): KAGVTQTPRYLIKTRGQQVTLSCSPISGHRSVSWYQQTPGQGLQFLFEYFSETQRNKGNFPGRFSGRQFSNSRSEMNVSTLELGDSALYLCASSLEQGGTQYFGPGTRLTVL.

A few counts support this clonotype. V gene TRBV30 combines with J gene TRBJ1-5, with D tentatively TRBD1 (5 bases). The CDR3 has 13 amino acids. Looked up from germline, CDR1 is GTSNPN and CDR2 is SVGIG (reference sequence). The V end lost 1 base, the J end lost 6 bases, and 10 bases lay between the germline ends. CDR3 in DNA: TGTGCCTGGAGTGCAGGGTCGAGTCAGCCCCAGCATTTT. Protein product: CAWSAGSSQPQHF.

V gene TRBV27 combines with J gene TRBJ2-1; D not resolved. The CDR3 is made up of 15 amino acids. V was cut by 2 bases and J by 2 bases, with 10 bases left in between. The germline gives CDR1 MNHEY, CDR2 SMNVEV (reference sequence). CDR3 amino acids: CASSLRLTPYNEQFF. The DNA for the CDR3 is TGTGCCAGCAGTTTAAGGCTGACCCCCTACAATGAGCAGTTCTTC.

This clonotype appeared many times. This chain links TRBV24-1 with TRBJ2-1; 7 bases map to TRBD2. The J segment lost 7 bases and the V segment lost 5 bases, leaving 7 bases of the junction unmatched. The CDR3 covers 14 residues. Looked up from germline, CDR1 is KGHDR and CDR2 is SFDVKD. The DNA for the CDR3 is TGTGCCACCAGTGGGGCTGGGGGAGGGAATGAGCAGTTCTTC. Translating it yields CATSGAGGGNEQFF.

The chain combines TRBV20-1 with TRBJ1-1; D might be TRBD1 (5 bases). V was clipped by 6 bases and J by 1 base, with 12 bases between them. This CDR3 comprises 13 residues. CDR1 is DFQATT, CDR2 SNEGSKA, per germline (reference sequence). The CDR3 DNA sequence: TGCAGTGCCTATGGACACGCGAACACTGAAGCTTTCTTT. Amino acids: CSAYGHANTEAFF.

As regards this clonotype: This may arise from a read error, as a much more abundant clone is one base away. V and J are TRBV19 and TRBJ1-4, with a weak D call TRBD1 (5 bases). The V gene's germline CDR1 is LNHDA and CDR2 SQIVND (reference sequence). Trimming cost V 1 base and J 8 bases, with 14 bases left between them. CDR3 length: 15 amino acids. The CDR3 region is CASSIATGTGEKLFF. In nucleotides, the CDR3 is TGTGCCAGTAGTATAGCCACAGGCACCGGCGAAAAACTGTTTTTT.

The V gene is TRBV14, the J gene TRBJ2-1; TRBD2 might be the D (6 bases). The CDR3 contains 11 residues. CDR1 is SGHDN, CDR2 FVKESK, per germline. The V and J ends lost 3 bases and 9 bases respectively, with 6 bases between them. Here the CDR3 DNA reads TGTGCCAGCAGCCACGGGGGTGAGCAGTTCTTC. Translation: CASSHGGEQFF.

The rearrangement links TRBV15 to TRBJ2-7; D tentatively reads TRBD1 or TRBD2 (6 bases each). Germline V gives CDR1 LNHNV, CDR2 YYDKDF (reference sequence). CDR3 size: 14 residues. V shed 3 bases and J shed 6 bases, with 15 bases lying between them. The CDR3 DNA sequence: TGTGCCACCAGCAGCTCCGACAGGAGGGGCGAGCAGTACTTC. Protein product: CATSSSDRRGEQYF.

V and J are TRBV20-1 and TRBJ1-6, with D uncertain. CDR1 and CDR2 (germline): DFQATT, SNEGSKA (reference sequence). The CDR3 totals 13 residues. Deletions cut 3 bases from V and 9 bases from J, with 12 bases between. The CDR3 region has the DNA TGCAGTGCTAGTGGCGGCAGCGGTTCACCCCTCCACTTT. Amino acids: CSASGGSGSPLHF.

This clonotype came up a few times. The chain links TRBV7-8 to TRBJ2-7, with 7 bases identical to TRBD2. The V segment lost 6 bases and the J segment 6 bases; nucleotides outside the gene matches: 14. Germline V gene sequence: CDR1 SGHVS, CDR2 FQNEAQ. The CDR3 is 15 amino acids. The CDR3 sequence is CASRAGVGTSSEQYF. CDR3 nucleotides: TGTGCCAGCAGGGCGGGGGTGGGAACCTCTAGCGAGCAGTACTTC.